This T cell receptor (beta chain) was sequenced in a study of tumor-infiltrating lymphocytes in oesophageal squamous cell carcinoma. In TCRdb, the PCR reads were re-called with MiXCR into one record per CDR3 protein. The table lists about 21,000 distinct CDR3 sequences, roughly two fifths of them singletons. CDR3 length: 16 amino acids. V lost 5 bases to trimming and J lost 4 bases; unmatched junction nucleotides: 8. Germline CDR1 reads MDHEN; CDR2 reads SYDVKM. This clonotype appeared many times. The sequence was collected from a male donor with esophageal squamous cell carcinoma. Specimen: normal esophageal tissue next to the tumor. The chain uses TRBV28 and TRBJ2-6; 7 nucleotides match TRBD1. Here the CDR3 DNA reads TGTGCCAGCAGTCTCGACAGGGCTCCAGGGGCCAACGTCCTGACTTTC. It is translated as CASSLDRAPGANVLTF.